Given below is one T cell receptor beta chain in context. Authors' analysis steps: Amplified reference gene primers provided the basis for estimating nucleated cell counts. Some clones are missing from TCRdb's copy, which holds only in-frame ones; the method was immunoSEQ multiplex PCR. Clonal size and the V and J genes are those of that table, whereas D and trimming came from the DNA. The sample lists some 90,000 clones, roughly 87% occurring once. Germline CDR1 and CDR2: ENHRY and SYGVKD. The CDR3 has 16 amino acids. The V and J ends lost 3 bases and 2 bases, in that order; junction bases with no gene match: 7. The data stem from a study of blood T cell repertoires in COVID-19. Background on the study: Specimens from acute and convalescent COVID-19 originated in the United States, Italy and Spain. In each case, the material was cDNA or gDNA derived from T cells, B-cell-depleted T cells, or PBMCs.

Seattle's enrolled individuals joined amid active infection and were then monitored longitudinally. The receptor was isolated from a woman aged 60-75 years with COVID-19, enrolled during active disease. Sequencing was done on a sample of peripheral blood. This chain links TRBV10-3 with TRBJ1-2; 9 bases agree with TRBD1. This CDR3 is CAISDSRTGENYGYTF. The CDR3 DNA reads TGTGCCATCAGTGATTCCCGGACAGGGGAAAACTATGGCTACACCTTC.